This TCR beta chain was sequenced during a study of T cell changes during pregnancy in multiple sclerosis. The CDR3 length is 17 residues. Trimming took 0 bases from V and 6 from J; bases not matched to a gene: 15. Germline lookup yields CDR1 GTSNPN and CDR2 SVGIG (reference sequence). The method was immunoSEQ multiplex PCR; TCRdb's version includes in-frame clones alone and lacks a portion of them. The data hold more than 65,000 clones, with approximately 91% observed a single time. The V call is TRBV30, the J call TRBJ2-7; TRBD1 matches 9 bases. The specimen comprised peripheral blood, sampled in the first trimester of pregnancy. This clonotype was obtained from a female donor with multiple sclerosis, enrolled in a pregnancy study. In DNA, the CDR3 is TGTGCCTGGAGTGTATTACAGGGGGCCATCCGGACGGCCGAGCAGTACTTC. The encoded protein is CAWSVLQGAIRTAEQYF.